The clone carrying this TCR beta chain has a handful of counts. The data originate from a study of blood T cells in healthy people across ages. With a J-beta primer mix and a sample-barcoded 5' primer, a second PCR ran 7 to 11 cycles. TCRdb fed the 5' RACE reads into MiXCR, producing one record per CDR3 protein. The repertoire holds about a million distinct CDR3 sequences, with approximately 49% as singletons. Germline V lookup: CDR1 KGHSH, CDR2 LQKENI. The CDR3 runs 14 residues. The V gene lost 3 bases and the J gene lost 4 bases, with 12 bases spanning the gap. The sample consisted of blood. The TCR originated in a man younger than 45 in good health. This sequence joins TRBV18 and TRBJ1-2; a weak D match, TRBD1 (6 bases). CDR3 loop: CASSPFQDSYGYTF. CDR3 nucleotide sequence: TGTGCCAGCTCACCTTTCCAGGACAGCTATGGCTACACCTTC.